This T cell receptor (beta chain) appears in the sequencing data of a study of blood T cell repertoires in COVID-19. Overall study: Sites in the United States, Italy and Spain provided acute and convalescent COVID-19 samples. The cDNA or gDNA used as material had been derived from T cells, B-cell-depleted T cells, or PBMCs.

Clones were sequenced by immunoSEQ multiplex PCR, and TCRdb holds only the in-frame ones, with some missing. The sample consists of some 150,000 clones, roughly 77% of them appearing once. Germline V gene data show CDR1 as LNHDA and CDR2 as SQIVND (reference sequence). V lost 3 bases, J lost 0 bases, and 9 bases lay in between. There are 15 residues in the CDR3. This chain connects TRBV19 to TRBJ2-1; no reliable D call. The sample comprised peripheral blood. This receptor was obtained from a man in his 60s with acute or convalescent COVID-19. The CDR3 DNA reads TGTGCCAGTAGTATTACTATCCTCTCCTACAATGAGCAGTTCTTC. Translating gives CASSITILSYNEQFF.